This T cell receptor beta chain was obtained from a study of cytomegalovirus exposure and HLA in healthy donors. Study-level findings and limits: Follow-up analysis found HLA locus-dependent TCR association rates, highest for DRB1 and lowest for HLA-C. Links to common viral pathogens appeared, in a later analysis, for several of the most significant clusters. Presence/absence analyses treated sequencing depth as roughly uniform across donors.

The PCR made use of 60 Vbeta and 13 Jbeta primers. The protocol was immunoSEQ multiplex PCR, while the TCRdb copy is restricted to in-frame clones and leaves out a portion. The repertoire includes 160,000 or so clones, roughly 80% of them detected once, and 7% to 9% sits in the top ten. Though probably carrying unrecorded immune exposures, donors were nominally healthy at sampling. As concerns this clone: Its target is not known.

Germline CDR1 reads WSHSY; CDR2 reads SAAADI. V was cut by 2 bases and J by 6 bases, with 8 bases left in between. The CDR3 extends over 12 amino acids. The source of this sequence is a male donor in good health and CMV-seropositive. Sequenced: PBMCs. This sequence joins TRBV10-2 and TRBJ2-7, with D possibly being TRBD2 (5 bases). CDR3 loop: CASSERGAEQYF. In DNA, the CDR3 is TGCGCCAGCAGTGAGCGGGGTGCCGAGCAGTACTTC.